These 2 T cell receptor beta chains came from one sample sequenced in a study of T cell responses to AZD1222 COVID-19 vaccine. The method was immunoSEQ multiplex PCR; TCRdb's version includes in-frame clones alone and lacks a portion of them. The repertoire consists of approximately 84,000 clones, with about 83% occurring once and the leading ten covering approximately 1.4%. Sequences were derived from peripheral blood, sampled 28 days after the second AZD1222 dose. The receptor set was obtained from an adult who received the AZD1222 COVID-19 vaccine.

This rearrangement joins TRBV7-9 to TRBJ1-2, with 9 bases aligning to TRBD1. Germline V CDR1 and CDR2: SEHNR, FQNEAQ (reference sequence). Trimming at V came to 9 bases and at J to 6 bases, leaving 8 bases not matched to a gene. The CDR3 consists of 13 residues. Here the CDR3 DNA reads TGTGCCAGTTCAGACAGGGGGATCGATGGCTACACCTTC. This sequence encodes CASSDRGIDGYTF.

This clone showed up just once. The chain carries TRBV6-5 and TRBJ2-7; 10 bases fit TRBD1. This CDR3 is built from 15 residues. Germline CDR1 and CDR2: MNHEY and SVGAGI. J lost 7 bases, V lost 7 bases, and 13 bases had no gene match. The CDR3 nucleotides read TGTGCCAGCACCCGTAAACCGGGACAGGGGCGGGAGCAGTACTTC. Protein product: CASTRKPGQGREQYF.